The 28 T cell receptor beta chains listed next were all sequenced from one sample in a study of early T cells in non-severe SARS-CoV-2 infection. One entry per CDR3 protein results from TCRdb running MiXCR on the 5' RACE reads. The sample includes some 30,000 distinct CDR3 sequences, approximately 5.2% of them seen just once. Sequenced: whole blood. Receptors originate from an adult who was a healthcare worker with PCR-confirmed SARS-CoV-2 infection or an uninfected control (not recorded which).

This clonotype was recorded at least ten times. J is TRBJ2-7 and V is TRBV29-1, with D uncertain. Germline loops: CDR1 SQVTM, CDR2 ANQGSEA. The CDR3 is 23 amino acids. Trimming pared 7 bases from V and 2 bases from J, leaving 45 bases between. CDR3: CSALRTWPDLPARVRKPAYEQYF. The CDR3 DNA follows: TGCAGCGCCTTGAGAACTTGGCCCGACTTACCGGCCAGAGTCAGGAAGCCTGCCTACGAGCAGTACTTC.

In its sample, this clonotype was seen many times. The gene calls are TRBV28 and TRBJ2-2, with D possibly called TRBD1 or TRBD2 (5 bases each). Trimming stripped 2 bases from V and 6 bases from J, with 7 bases between. The CDR3 is 13 amino acids. The V gene's germline CDR1 is MDHEN and CDR2 SYDVKM. In DNA, the CDR3 is TGTGCCAGCAGTTTAGGGGGAGCCGGGGAGCTGTTTTTT. Its protein is CASSLGGAGELFF. Full variable domain (rest looked up from reference TRBV28 and TRBJ2-2): DVKVTQSSRYLVKRTGEKVFLECVQDMDHENMFWYRQDPGLGLRLIYFSYDVKMKEKGDIPEGYSVSREKKERFSLILESASTNQTSMYLCASSLGGAGELFFGEGSRLTVL.

At least ten counts were recorded for this clonotype. The gene calls are TRBV12-3 or TRBV12-4 and TRBJ1-1, with D hard to call. The CDR3 sequence is 13 residues long. V lost 2 bases, J lost 0 bases, and 4 bases lay in between. The chain's CDR3 is CASSLLVNTEAFF. The CDR3 DNA is TGTGCCAGCAGTTTACTAGTGAACACTGAAGCTTTCTTT.

There are many counts of this clonotype. J is TRBJ1-4 and V is TRBV19; D remains ambiguous. Trimming removed 4 bases from V and 8 bases from J, with 20 bases in between. Germline V gene lookup returns CDR1 LNHDA and CDR2 SQIVND (reference sequence). The CDR3 has 16 amino acids. The CDR3 spells CASSTGTRGENEKLFF. DNA for the CDR3: TGTGCCAGTAGTACGGGTACGCGGGGAGAGAACGAAAAACTGTTTTTT.

This clonotype has more than one count but fewer than ten. The genes are TRBV18 and TRBJ2-3; weak D call: TRBD1 (5 bases). CDR1 and CDR2 (germline): KGHSH, LQKENI. The CDR3 is 18 residues long. The ends were cut back, 2 bases at V and 0 bases at J, with 18 bases in the middle. DNA for the CDR3: TGTGCCAGCTCACCAAACGACAGAAAAACACTCAGCACAGATACGCAGTATTTT. The encoded protein is CASSPNDRKTLSTDTQYF. Using reference TRBV18 and TRBJ2-3 for the parts outside the CDR3, the full variable domain is NAGVMQNPRHLVRRRGQEARLRCSPMKGHSHVYWYRQLPEEGLKFMVYLQKENIIDESGMPKERFSAEFPKEGPSILRIQQVVRGDSAAYFCASSPNDRKTLSTDTQYFGPGTRLTVL.

This clonotype was counted at least ten times. The V and J genes are TRBV4-1 and TRBJ1-1; D gene uncertain. V was shortened by 3 bases and J by 8 bases, with 10 bases between the two germline ends. The CDR3 runs to 12 residues. Germline-derived CDR1 and CDR2 are MGHRA and YSYEKL. The CDR3 DNA sequence: TGCGCCAGCAGCCACCAGTCACACGAAGCTTTCTTT. Protein: CASSHQSHEAFF.

This clonotype appeared many times. The rearrangement joins TRBV18 to TRBJ1-5, with TRBD1 matching over 8 bases. V lost 3 bases to trimming and J lost 6 bases; unmatched junction nucleotides: 4. CDR3 length: 14 amino acids. Germline assignment: CDR1 KGHSH and CDR2 LQKENI. CDR3 nucleotide sequence: TGTGCCAGCTCACCGGACAGGGCGGCTCAGCCCCAGCATTTT. Translating it yields CASSPDRAAQPQHF.

This clonotype is medium-sized (0.01 to 0.1%) within its sample. This chain uses TRBV13 with TRBJ2-2; possible D gene TRBD1, 5 bases. V was trimmed by 5 bases and J by 12 bases, leaving 13 bases between them. CDR3 size: 12 residues. The germline V gene has CDR1 PRHDT and CDR2 FYEKMQ (reference sequence). CDR3 amino acids: CASSTQGGKLFF. The CDR3 bases are TGTGCCAGCAGCACCCAGGGTGGGAAGCTGTTTTTT.

Ten or more counts support this clonotype. The gene calls are TRBV6-5 and TRBJ2-2, with TRBD2 matching over 8 bases. V was clipped by 4 bases and J by 5 bases; unmatched bases: 6. This CDR3 contains 15 residues. Germline values: CDR1 MNHEY, CDR2 SVGAGI. The CDR3, as DNA: TGTGCCAGCAGTTCAGGCGGGGGGCCAACCGGGGAGCTGTTTTTT. It encodes CASSSGGGPTGELFF.

The table lists this clonotype with many counts. The CDR3 sequence: CASSDVSTGSYEQYF. In nucleotides, the CDR3 is TGCGCCAGCAGTGATGTGTCGACAGGGTCCTACGAGCAGTACTTC. The chain is built from TRBV10-2 and TRBJ2-7; 7 bases agree with TRBD1. The CDR3 is 15 residues long. CDR1 and CDR2 from the germline V gene are WSHSY and SAAADI. The V gene end was trimmed by 3 bases and the J gene end by 1 base; junction bases not matched to a gene: 6.

This clonotype came up many times. This chain uses TRBV5-4 with TRBJ1-2; TRBD1 matches at 7 bases. The J segment lost 8 bases and the V segment lost 5 bases, leaving 9 bases of the junction unmatched. Germline V CDR1 and CDR2: SGHNT, YYREEE (reference sequence). This CDR3 is 13 amino acids long. CDR3 region: CASRRTGSEGYTF. In nucleotides, the CDR3 is TGTGCCAGCAGACGGACAGGCTCTGAGGGCTACACCTTC.

This clonotype was seen many times. This chain connects TRBV20-1 to TRBJ2-3; tentatively, D is TRBD2 (6 bases). Germline V gene data show CDR1 as DFQATT and CDR2 as SNEGSKA (reference sequence). V lost 6 bases and J lost 6, with 19 bases in between. The CDR3 runs to 14 residues. The CDR3 nucleotides read TGCAGTGCAATAGGCGGGGCCCGATTGGATACGCAGTATTTT. It codes for CSAIGGARLDTQYF.

At least ten counts were recorded for this clonotype. The V gene is TRBV12-3 or TRBV12-4, the J gene TRBJ2-5; TRBD1 might be the D (5 bases). Trimming stripped 6 bases from V and 2 bases from J, with 10 bases between. The CDR3 length is 13 residues. In DNA form, the CDR3 reads TGTGCCAGCAGACCGCGACAGCAAGAGACCCAGTACTTC. This codes for CASRPRQQETQYF.

This clonotype was recorded only once. A clone one base away is much larger, so this may be a read error. The gene calls are TRBV10-2 and TRBJ2-1; 11 bases are shared with TRBD2. CDR1 and CDR2 (germline): WSHSY, SAAADI. This CDR3 is built from 16 residues. The CDR3 is CASSPNLSGGADEQLF. The DNA of the CDR3 is TGCGCCAGCAGTCCCAACCTTAGCGGGGGGGCCGATGAGCAGCTCTTC.

This clonotype was counted at least ten times. This rearrangement joins TRBV30 to TRBJ1-6, with D possibly TRBD1 on 6 matching bases. Germline V lookup: CDR1 GTSNPN, CDR2 SVGIG (reference sequence). This CDR3 spans 13 amino acids. Trimming took off 4 bases at V and 10 bases at J, with 14 bases between the two ends. The CDR3 sequence: CAWIPGAGSPLHF. CDR3 sequence (DNA): TGTGCCTGGATCCCGGGGGCTGGGTCACCCCTCCACTTT.

This clonotype was detected many times. The chain has TRBV20-1 and TRBJ2-5, with TRBD2 matching over 8 bases. The germline gives CDR1 DFQATT, CDR2 SNEGSKA (reference sequence). The CDR3 is 13 amino acids. V lost 1 base and J lost 3; bases outside the gene matches: 1. The CDR3 nucleotides are TGCAGTGCTAGAGGTAGCGGGGAAGAGACCCAGTACTTC. Amino acids: CSARGSGEETQYF.

This clonotype was seen repeatedly, ten times or more. The rearrangement joins TRBV6-1 to TRBJ1-2, with TRBD1 matching 8 bases. Germline V gives CDR1 MNHNS, CDR2 SASEGT. Trimming at V came to 3 bases and at J to 7 bases, leaving 4 bases not matched to a gene. The CDR3 is 13 residues long. In nucleotides, the CDR3 is TGTGCCAGCAGTGAGACAGGGGTCGGTGGCTACACCTTC. Its translation is CASSETGVGGYTF.

At least ten counts were recorded for this clonotype. The conserved phenylalanine or tryptophan normally closing the CDR3 is absent here, so this likely arose from a read error. It is unclear where the CDR3 begins or ends on the DNA, so no DNA is shown, and the CDR3 is as TCRdb lists it. The chain links TRBV12-2 to TRBJ2-3; TRBD1 is taken as the D call from the table, unchecked against the DNA. TRBV12-2 has pseudogene status. Inclusive of both ends, the CDR3 amounts to 12 amino acids. CDR3 region: CASRLGQGPLKA.

At least ten counts were recorded for this clonotype. V and J are TRBV27 and TRBJ2-5; TRBD2 agrees at 14 bases. CDR3 size: 16 residues. V shed 5 bases, J shed 2 bases, and the junction held 4 bases outside the gene matches. In germline, CDR1 is MNHEY, CDR2 SMNVEV (reference sequence). The CDR3 protein is CASSRGLAGGQETQYF. DNA for the CDR3: TGTGCCAGCAGTAGAGGACTAGCGGGGGGACAAGAGACCCAGTACTTC.

The rearrangement joins TRBV6-5 to TRBJ1-2; 7 bases fit TRBD1. With V trimmed by 4 bases and J by 0 bases, 5 bases remained unmatched. The length of the CDR3 is 15 residues. Germline CDR1 and CDR2: MNHEY and SVGAGI. This CDR3 is CASSLRDRPNYGYTF. The CDR3 nucleotides read TGTGCCAGCAGTTTGCGGGACAGACCTAACTATGGCTACACCTTC.

Ten or more counts support this clonotype. This chain uses TRBV5-1 with TRBJ2-2; 7 bases line up with TRBD1. With 2 bases clipped from V and 4 bases from J, the junction kept 5 bases outside the gene matches. Germline V gene sequence: CDR1 SGHRS, CDR2 YFSETQ. The CDR3 has 15 residues. CDR3 loop: CASSFLQGTTGELFF. The CDR3 region has the DNA TGCGCCAGCAGCTTTTTACAGGGGACCACCGGGGAGCTGTTTTTT.

This clonotype was seen at least ten times. The chain joins TRBV7-9 to TRBJ2-5; TRBD2 agrees at 9 bases. V was clipped by 4 bases and J by 5 bases; unmatched bases: 5. The CDR3 length is 14 residues. CDR1 SEHNR and CDR2 FQNEAQ come from the germline V gene (reference sequence). The DNA of the CDR3 is TGTGCCAGCAGCTCTCTAGCGGGGCATGAGACCCAGTACTTC. Translation: CASSSLAGHETQYF.

This clonotype occurred many times. The chain is built from TRBV7-9 and TRBJ1-5; 7 bases are shared with TRBD1. Per the germline V gene, CDR1 is SEHNR and CDR2 is FQNEAQ (reference sequence). V lost 5 bases to trimming and J lost 7 bases; unmatched junction nucleotides: 11. This CDR3 region has 15 residues. DNA of the CDR3: TGTGCCAGCAGCCCCACCGGGACAGTAGGACAGCCCCAGCATTTT. Protein sequence: CASSPTGTVGQPQHF.

This clonotype has at least ten counts. J is TRBJ2-3 and V is TRBV19, with TRBD2 identical over 8 bases. CDR1 is LNHDA, CDR2 SQIVND, per germline (reference sequence). The CDR3 sequence is 15 residues long. V dropped 1 base and J dropped 5; count of bases not matched to a gene: 5. Here the CDR3 reads CASSIAGGQGDTQYF. The DNA of the CDR3 is TGTGCCAGTAGTATAGCGGGGGGGCAGGGAGATACGCAGTATTTT. The whole variable domain, remainder taken from reference TRBV19 and TRBJ2-3, is DGGITQSPKYLFRKEGQNVTLSCEQNLNHDAMYWYRQDPGQGLRLIYYSQIVNDFQKGDIAEGYSVSREKKESFPLTVTSAQKNPTAFYLCASSIAGGQGDTQYFGPGTRLTVL.

This clonotype was counted many times. V and J are TRBV11-2 and TRBJ1-1; D is unclear. Germline V gene lookup returns CDR1 SGHAT and CDR2 FQNNGV. V was shortened by 3 bases and J by 4 bases, with 9 bases between the two germline ends. This CDR3 has 13 amino acids. CDR3 region: CASSFTAATEAFF. CDR3 sequence (DNA): TGTGCCAGCAGCTTTACCGCGGCCACTGAAGCTTTCTTT.

This clonotype was seen ten or more times. The rearrangement links TRBV6-5 to TRBJ2-7; D gene uncertain. The germline CDR1 and CDR2 sequences are MNHEY and SVGAGI. Trimming left V 2 bases short and J 3 bases short, with 8 bases between. This CDR3 contains 13 residues. CDR3 sequence reads: CASSYGVSYEQYF. The CDR3 DNA is TGTGCCAGCAGTTACGGGGTCAGCTACGAGCAGTACTTC.

This clonotype came up many times. The chain couples TRBV12-3 or TRBV12-4 to TRBJ2-7, with TRBD2 as a possible D gene (6 bases). V gave up 1 base and J gave up 10 bases, with 8 bases separating them. The CDR3 totals 11 residues. The CDR3 spells CASSLGGLQYF. The CDR3 nucleotides are TGTGCCAGCAGTTTAGGGGGACTCCAGTACTTC.

A few counts support this clonotype. This chain links TRBV20-1 with TRBJ2-7, with 7 bases identical to TRBD1. The CDR3 is 12 amino acids. Germline V gene sequence: CDR1 DFQATT, CDR2 SNEGSKA (reference sequence). Trimming removed 5 bases from V and 5 bases from J; junction bases left unmatched: 6. CDR3 in amino acids: CSAWTGGDEQYF. CDR3 DNA sequence: TGCAGTGCTTGGACAGGAGGTGACGAGCAGTACTTC.